Presented here are 3 T cell receptor beta chains from one specimen sequenced in a study of blood T cell repertoires in COVID-19. Sequenced by immunoSEQ multiplex PCR; TCRdb stores in-frame clones only, minus some. The data hold fewer than 50,000 clones, with about 76% observed a single time. Sequencing used peripheral blood. All receptors derive from a man aged 70 or older with COVID-19, enrolled during active disease.

This clone was seen a few times. The chain links TRBV5-8 to TRBJ1-5; 12 bases line up with TRBD1. Germline loops: CDR1 SGHTS, CDR2 YDEGEE. With V trimmed by 2 bases and J by 2 bases, 2 bases remained unmatched. The CDR3 spans 16 residues. CDR3 sequence: CASSFGTGGRNQPQHF. CDR3 nucleotides: TGTGCCAGCAGCTTTGGGACAGGGGGCCGCAATCAGCCCCAGCATTTT.

J is TRBJ2-6 and V is TRBV7-9; 8 positions match TRBD1. The CDR3 runs to 16 residues. V gave up 5 bases and J gave up 2 bases; unmatched junction bases: 5. Germline loops: CDR1 SEHNR, CDR2 FQNEAQ (reference sequence). The CDR3 is CASSDQGAAGANVLTF. The CDR3 region has the DNA TGTGCCAGCAGCGATCAGGGGGCAGCTGGGGCCAACGTCCTGACTTTC.

V usage is TRBV4-1 and J usage is TRBJ1-5; a possible D gene is TRBD1 (6 bases). Germline assignment: CDR1 MGHRA and CDR2 YSYEKL. The CDR3 runs to 16 residues. The V and J ends lost 4 bases and 6 bases respectively, with 19 bases between them. The CDR3 bases are TGCGCCAGCAGCCGGATCCAGGACAGCTTCGGTCAGCCCCAGCATTTT. Its protein product is CASSRIQDSFGQPQHF.